The T cell receptor (beta chain) described here comes from a study of tumour-infiltrating T cells in Burkitt lymphoma. Looking at the study overall: The Burkitt lymphoma cohort spanned all epidemiological subtypes. Overall and progression-free survival were predicted by productive clonality.

Per germline, CDR1 SNHLY and CDR2 FYNNEI. This CDR3 comprises 15 residues. This clone was recorded once. One end of the junction is discordant with germline, which a read error may explain. Generated by immunoSEQ multiplex PCR, the TCRdb table keeps only in-frame clones and is missing some. The sample yields about 1,400 clones, roughly 10% seen once. The V and J genes are TRBV2 and TRBJ2-7; D is uncertain. Sequenced input: tumor tissue. This receptor was obtained from a human donor with Burkitt lymphoma. Written as DNA, the CDR3 is TGTGCCAGCAGTGTTTTAGCCGGACCTAACTACGAACAGTACTTC. It encodes CASSVLAGPNYEQYF.